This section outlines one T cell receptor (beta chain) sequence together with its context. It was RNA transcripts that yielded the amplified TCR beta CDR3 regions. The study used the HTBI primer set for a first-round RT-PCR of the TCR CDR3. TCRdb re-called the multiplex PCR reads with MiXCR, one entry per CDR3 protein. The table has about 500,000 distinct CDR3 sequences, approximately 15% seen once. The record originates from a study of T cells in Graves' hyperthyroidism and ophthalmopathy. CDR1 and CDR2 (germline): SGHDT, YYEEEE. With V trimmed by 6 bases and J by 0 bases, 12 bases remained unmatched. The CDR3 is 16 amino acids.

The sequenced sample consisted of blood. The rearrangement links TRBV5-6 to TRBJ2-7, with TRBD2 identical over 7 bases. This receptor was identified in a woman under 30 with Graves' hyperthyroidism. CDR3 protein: CASIQKAGSLSYEQYF. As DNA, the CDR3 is TGTGCCAGCATCCAAAAAGCGGGGAGCCTCTCCTACGAGCAGTACTTC.